The 30 T cell receptor beta chains below were found in one sample sequenced in a study of CD4 and CD8 cells across lung adenocarcinoma regions. In TCRdb, the PCR reads were re-called with MiXCR into one record per CDR3 protein. The sample has under 10,000 distinct CDR3 sequences, around 58% seen once. Input material: CD4+ T cells from the center of a lung tumor. Receptor source: a female donor with lung adenocarcinoma. The CD4 and CD8 labels of this study may be unreliable.

This clonotype was observed a few times. V is TRBV12-3 or TRBV12-4 and J is TRBJ2-1, with 10 bases matching TRBD1. The CDR3 loop spans 16 amino acids. With V trimmed by 8 bases and J by 7 bases, 14 bases remained unmatched. The CDR3 sequence is CASRPRGQGFMNEQFF. CDR3 in DNA: TGTGCCAGCCGACCTCGGGGACAGGGGTTTATGAATGAGCAGTTCTTC.

This clonotype appeared once. V and J are TRBV27 and TRBJ2-5; tentative D call: TRBD1 (7 bases). Germline V lookup: CDR1 MNHEY, CDR2 SMNVEV (reference sequence). The CDR3 length is 17 residues. V dropped 5 bases and J dropped 11 bases, with 30 bases sitting between them. CDR3 DNA: TGTGCCAGCAGTAGCACCAGGGGGGTGTTTAGCACAAATATTCAGTACTTC. This gives the protein CASSSTRGVFSTNIQYF.

This clonotype was found a few times. This chain links TRBV4-1 with TRBJ2-2, with D possibly being TRBD1 or TRBD2 (6 bases each). This CDR3 has 15 residues. Germline CDR1 reads MGHRA; CDR2 reads YSYEKL. Trimming left V 4 bases short and J 4 bases short, with 13 bases between. CDR3 loop: CASSPEGGGTGELFF. CDR3 sequence (DNA): TGCGCCAGCAGCCCGGAGGGGGGCGGCACCGGGGAGCTGTTTTTT.

As concerns this clonotype: The conserved final phenylalanine or tryptophan is absent from the CDR3, which likely points to a read error. It is unclear where the CDR3 begins or ends on the DNA, so no DNA is shown, and the CDR3 is as TCRdb lists it. The chain recombines TRBV10-2 with TRBJ2-5; the D call in the table, TRBD1, was not verified against the DNA. The CDR3 totals 16 residues, both ends included. The V gene's germline CDR1 is WSHSY and CDR2 SAAADI. The CDR3 loop reads CASSESITNSGRTQHS.

As regards this clonotype: Germline is not matched at one junction end, which may reflect a read error. V gene TRBV27 combines with J gene TRBJ2-4; D is undetermined. This CDR3 region has 15 residues. Germline V gives CDR1 MNHEY, CDR2 SMNVEV (reference sequence). In DNA, the CDR3 is TGTGCCAGCACCAACCTCGGCGGTGAACAAAACATCCAGTACTTC. It is translated as CASTNLGGEQNIQYF.

On this clonotype: An end of the junction differs from the germline gene, which may be a read error. The chain combines TRBV7-2 with TRBJ2-5, with D unresolved. The length of the CDR3 is 14 residues. Germline V gene lookup returns CDR1 SGHTA and CDR2 FQGNSA. CDR3 amino acids: CASSGTCDQDTQYF. In DNA form, the CDR3 reads TGTGCCAGCAGCGGTACATGTGACCAAGATACCCAGTACTTC. Supplemented by reference TRBV7-2 and TRBJ2-5, the full variable domain reads GAGVSQSPSNKVTEKGKDVELRCDPISGHTALYWYRQSLGQGLEFLIYFQGNSAPDKSGLPSDRFSAERTGGSVSTLTIQRTQQEDSAVYLCASSGTCDQDTQYFGPGTRLLVL.

This clonotype came up once. This chain links TRBV7-2 with TRBJ2-7, with 7 bases matching TRBD2. The CDR3 spans 15 residues. Germline CDR1 is SGHTA and CDR2 is FQGNSA. J gave up 2 bases and V 5 bases, and 9 bases lay outside the gene matches. CDR3 in DNA: TGTGCCAGCAGCATCCTCCCCGGGACTACCTACGAGCAGTACTTC. This codes for CASSILPGTTYEQYF.

The chain joins TRBV27 to TRBJ2-3; D ambiguous. Near its end, the DNA agrees better with TRBJ2-7, so the J call may be wrong. CDR1 and CDR2 (germline): MNHEY, SMNVEV (reference sequence). The CDR3 sequence is 16 residues long. CDR3 residues: CASSLNPMGSTDMQYF. Written as DNA, the CDR3 is TGTGCCAGCAGTTTAAATCCTATGGGTAGCACAGATATGCAGTACTTC.

This clonotype was seen ten or more times. The V call is TRBV7-2, the J call TRBJ2-7, with D perhaps TRBD2 (6 bases). The V end lost 6 bases, the J end lost 0 bases, and 15 bases lay between the germline ends. The CDR3 length is 15 residues. The germline V gene has CDR1 SGHTA and CDR2 FQGNSA. The CDR3 reads CASSWVAGSSYEQYF. The CDR3 DNA follows: TGTGCCAGCAGTTGGGTCGCGGGGAGCTCCTACGAGCAGTACTTC.

Of note for this clonotype: At one of its ends the junction is not consistent with the germline gene, which may arise from a read error. The chain joins TRBV27 to TRBJ2-3, with D possibly matching TRBD2 (8 bases). This CDR3 region has 17 residues. CDR1 is MNHEY, CDR2 SMNVEV, per germline (reference sequence). The CDR3 DNA sequence: TGTGCCAGCAGTCCGGGACTAGGGGGCGGGGTCCCAGATACGCAGTATTTC. It yields the protein CASSPGLGGGVPDTQYF.

Regarding this clonotype: At one end, the junction sequence differs from germline, possibly due to a read error. This chain uses TRBV27 with TRBJ2-3; unclear D gene. CDR1 is MNHEY and CDR2 is SMNVEV in the germline V gene (reference sequence). The CDR3 is 16 amino acids. The CDR3 protein is CASRGRRGRDKDTQYF. For the CDR3, the DNA is TGTGCCAGCAGGGGTCGCCGAGGCCGTGACAAAGATACCCAGTATTTT.

By sample fraction, this clonotype is large (0.1 to 1%). The chain carries TRBV15 and TRBJ2-1, with a weak D call TRBD1 (5 bases). Germline V gives CDR1 LNHNV, CDR2 YYDKDF (reference sequence). The CDR3 runs 15 residues. Deletions cut 7 bases from V and 5 bases from J, with 18 bases between. DNA of the CDR3: TGTGCCACCAAAGAGCAGGGTTTGGGGCACAATGAGCAGTTCTTC. Translation gives CATKEQGLGHNEQFF. Complete variable domain (other parts from reference TRBV15 and TRBJ2-1): DAMVIQNPRYQVTQFGKPVTLSCSQTLNHNVMYWYQQKSSQAPKLLFHYYDKDFNNEADTPDNFQSRRPNTSFCFLDIRSPGLGDTAMYLCATKEQGLGHNEQFFGPGTRLTVL.

The chain couples TRBV6-5 to TRBJ2-5; 9 bases match TRBD1. Judging by the DNA end, TRBJ2-7 fits better; the J call may be wrong. Germline V gene data show CDR1 as MNHEY and CDR2 as SVGAGI. The length of the CDR3 is 16 residues. The CDR3 spells CASSYSADRGLREQYF. The CDR3 DNA sequence: TGTGCCAGCAGTTACTCGGCGGACAGGGGACTTCGCGAGCAGTACTTC.

The rearrangement joins TRBV6-1 to TRBJ2-3; 8 bases match TRBD2. From germline, CDR1 is MNHNS and CDR2 SASEGT. The CDR3 contains 15 residues. V trimming: 6 bases; J trimming: 4 bases; junction bases outside the gene matches: 9. The DNA for the CDR3 is TGTGCCAGCAGCAGAGCGGGAGCGCCGTCAGATACGCAGTATTTT. Translation: CASSRAGAPSDTQYF.

This clonotype was picked up many times. CDR3 residues: CASSLFLNTEAFF. CDR3 in DNA: TGTGCCAGCAGCTTATTCCTGAACACTGAAGCTTTCTTT. This chain uses TRBV7-2 with TRBJ1-1; D call uncertain. V shed 2 bases and J shed 0 bases, with 4 bases lying between them. Germline CDR1 and CDR2: SGHTA and FQGNSA. The CDR3 sequence is 13 residues long. Filled out from reference TRBV7-2 and TRBJ1-1, the complete variable domain reads GAGVSQSPSNKVTEKGKDVELRCDPISGHTALYWYRQSLGQGLEFLIYFQGNSAPDKSGLPSDRFSAERTGGSVSTLTIQRTQQEDSAVYLCASSLFLNTEAFFGQGTRLTVV.

This clonotype occurred a few times. A junction boundary mismatches the germline segment, possibly from a read error. The chain couples TRBV6-1 to TRBJ2-3, with 7 bases lining up with TRBD1. The CDR3 is 14 residues long. The germline V gene has CDR1 MNHNS and CDR2 SASEGT. CDR3 region: CAGRGGRGPDTQYF. In DNA form, the CDR3 reads TGTGCGGGCAGAGGGGGCCGAGGCCCAGATACCCAGTATTTT.

The chain joins TRBV30 to TRBJ2-1; D uncertain. V was clipped by 0 bases and J by 6 bases, with 12 bases between them. The germline gives CDR1 GTSNPN, CDR2 SVGIG (reference sequence). This CDR3 is built from 14 residues. The CDR3 sequence is CAWSVWAASNEQFF. The CDR3, as DNA: TGTGCCTGGAGTGTATGGGCGGCGAGCAATGAGCAGTTCTTC.

This clonotype appeared a single time. Compared with germline, one end of the junction differs, possibly owing to a read error. The gene calls are TRBV27 and TRBJ2-4; maybe TRBD2 (6 bases). Germline CDR1 is MNHEY and CDR2 is SMNVEV (reference sequence). The CDR3 sequence is 15 residues long. The CDR3 nucleotides read TGTGCCAGCACCAACCGGGGCGGGGACCGAAACACTCAGTACTTC. Translation: CASTNRGGDRNTQYF.

This chain uses TRBV10-3 with TRBJ2-5; 7 bases align to TRBD1. This CDR3 is 15 amino acids long. The ends lost 1 base at V and 5 bases at J; junction bases unmatched: 7. Germline-derived CDR1 and CDR2 are ENHRY and SYGVKD. As DNA, the CDR3 is TGTGCCATCAGTGAGTTTCAGGACAGGCGGGAGACCCAGTACTTC. Its protein is CAISEFQDRRETQYF.

The genes are TRBV11-3 and TRBJ1-6; D may be TRBD1 (5 bases). V shed 3 bases and J shed 10 bases, with 13 bases lying between them. The CDR3 sequence is 14 residues long. Germline V gene lookup returns CDR1 SGHNT and CDR2 YENEEA. For the CDR3, the DNA is TGTGCCAGCAGCTTCGGGGCGGCAAACTCACCCCTCCACTTT. Protein: CASSFGAANSPLHF.

As concerns this clonotype: Being one base from a much bigger clone, this may be a read error. The CDR3 bases are TGTGCCAGCAGCCAAGGGGAGGGTCTCGGGTCGGGGAATGAGCAGTTCTTC. It encodes CASSQGEGLGSGNEQFF. The chain has TRBV14 and TRBJ2-1; 7 bases are a match to TRBD2. With V trimmed by 1 base and J by 7 bases, 13 bases remained unmatched. The germline V gene encodes CDR1 SGHDN and CDR2 FVKESK. CDR3 length: 17 residues. The variable domain in full, with the rest retrieved from reference TRBV14 and TRBJ2-1, is EAGVTQFPSHSVIEKGQTVTLRCDPISGHDNLYWYRRVMGKEIKFLLHFVKESKQDESGMPNNRFLAERTGGTYSTLKVQPAELEDSGVYFCASSQGEGLGSGNEQFFGPGTRLTVL.

This clonotype was recorded at least ten times. The rearrangement uses TRBV7-2 and TRBJ2-7; the D is unclear. The CDR3 is 15 residues long. V lost 0 bases to trimming and J lost 0 bases, with 9 bases between them. Germline-derived CDR1 and CDR2 are SGHTA and FQGNSA. The CDR3 here is CASSLAYHSSYEQYF. CDR3 DNA: TGTGCCAGCAGCTTAGCGTATCACAGCTCCTACGAGCAGTACTTC.

The chain joins TRBV6-1 to TRBJ2-1; 9 nucleotides agree with TRBD1. The better agreement between TRBJ2-7 and the DNA end casts doubt on the J call. The CDR3 is 15 residues long. The V gene's germline CDR1 is MNHNS and CDR2 SASEGT. DNA for the CDR3: TGTGCCAGCAGCCCGGGACAGGGAGTCTACAATGAGCAGTACTTC. Encoded protein: CASSPGQGVYNEQYF.

The sample holds a few counts of this clonotype. The J gene is TRBJ2-1, the V gene TRBV7-8; D assignment may be TRBD1 or TRBD2 (5 bases each). CDR3 length equals 14 residues. V lost 3 bases and J 6 bases, leaving 12 bases between the germline ends. Looked up from germline, CDR1 is SGHVS and CDR2 is FQNEAQ. This chain's CDR3 is CASSFGAFPNEQFF. CDR3 DNA sequence: TGTGCCAGCAGCTTCGGGGCTTTCCCCAATGAGCAGTTCTTC.

This clonotype is deemed medium-sized. The CDR3 DNA reads TGTGCCAGCAGAGCCTCTGATTATGAGCAGTTCTTC. It encodes CASRASDYEQFF. The chain uses TRBV6-2 or TRBV6-3 and TRBJ2-1; D remains ambiguous. Germline values: CDR1 MNHEY, CDR2 SVGEGT. The CDR3 covers 12 residues. Between the trimmed V and J ends, which lost 6 bases and 8 bases, there was a span of 11 bases.

This clonotype is medium-sized within its sample. V and J are TRBV5-1 and TRBJ2-5, with a tentative D call TRBD1 (6 bases). Germline lookup yields CDR1 SGHRS and CDR2 YFSETQ. This CDR3 spans 13 amino acids. V was clipped by 7 bases and J by 5 bases, with 15 bases between them. CDR3: CASSEQGGETQYF. In nucleotides, the CDR3 is TGCGCCAGCTCCGAACAGGGCGGCGAGACCCAGTACTTC.

J is TRBJ2-7 and V is TRBV6-1, with TRBD1 identical over 10 bases. This CDR3 has 14 residues. The germline CDR1 and CDR2 sequences are MNHNS and SASEGT. With 6 bases clipped from V and 0 bases from J, the junction kept 2 bases outside the gene matches. The CDR3 bases are TGTGCCAGCAGCCGACAGGGGGCCTCCTACGAGCAGTACTTC. Amino acid sequence: CASSRQGASYEQYF.

This clonotype was recorded many times. V usage is TRBV6-1 and J usage is TRBJ2-1, with D possibly matching TRBD1 (6 bases). Germline assignment: CDR1 MNHNS and CDR2 SASEGT. This CDR3 is 15 amino acids long. V lost 8 bases and J lost 7, with 21 bases in between. In nucleotides, the CDR3 is TGTGCCAGCCAGCCGATGACAGGTGGAAGGAATGAGCAGTTCTTC. Its protein product is CASQPMTGGRNEQFF.

Here the CDR3 reads CASRVSGGSRTETQYF. CDR3 sequence (DNA): TGTGCCAGCAGGGTCTCTGGCGGGAGTCGTACAGAGACGCAGTACTTC. This chain links TRBV6-1 with TRBJ2-3, with TRBD2 matching 7 bases. Near its end, the DNA agrees better with TRBJ2-7, so the J call may be wrong. The CDR3 consists of 16 residues. The germline gives CDR1 MNHNS, CDR2 SASEGT.

This clonotype is large by share. This chain connects TRBV10-3 to TRBJ2-1; TRBD1 matches at 9 bases. Trimming cost V 5 bases and J 6 bases; bases outside gene matches: 2. Germline lookup yields CDR1 ENHRY and CDR2 SYGVKD. This CDR3 has 13 amino acids. The CDR3 sequence: CAISTGGRNEQFF. In DNA form, the CDR3 reads TGTGCCATCAGTACAGGGGGCCGCAATGAGCAGTTCTTC.